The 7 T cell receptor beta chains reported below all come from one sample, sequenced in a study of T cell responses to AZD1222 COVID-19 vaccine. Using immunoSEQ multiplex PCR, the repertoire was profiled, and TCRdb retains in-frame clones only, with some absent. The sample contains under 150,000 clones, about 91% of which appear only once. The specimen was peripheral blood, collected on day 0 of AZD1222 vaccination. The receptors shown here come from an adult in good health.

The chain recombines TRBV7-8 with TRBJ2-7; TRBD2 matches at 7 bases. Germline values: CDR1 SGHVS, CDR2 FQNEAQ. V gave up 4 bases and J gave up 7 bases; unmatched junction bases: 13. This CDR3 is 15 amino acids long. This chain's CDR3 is CASSWGRGGPREQYF. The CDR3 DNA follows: TGTGCCAGCAGCTGGGGGAGGGGAGGGCCGAGGGAGCAGTACTTC.

CDR3 bases: TGTGCCAGCACCCCGGGACTAGTGTTACAAGAGACCCAGTACTTC. Its translation is CASTPGLVLQETQYF. This chain links TRBV5-6 with TRBJ2-5, with 8 bases matching TRBD2. CDR1 SGHDT and CDR2 YYEEEE come from the germline V gene. This CDR3 is built from 15 residues. V lost 6 bases, J lost 2 bases, and 9 bases stayed unmatched.

Here the CDR3 DNA reads TGTGCCAGCAGCTTAGCGAACCTGAACACTGAAGCTTTCTTT. Translating it yields CASSLANLNTEAFF. V is TRBV7-2 and J is TRBJ1-1; D ambiguous. Germline V gene sequence: CDR1 SGHTA, CDR2 FQGNSA. This CDR3 is built from 14 residues. V gave up 0 bases and J gave up 0 bases, with 5 bases separating them.

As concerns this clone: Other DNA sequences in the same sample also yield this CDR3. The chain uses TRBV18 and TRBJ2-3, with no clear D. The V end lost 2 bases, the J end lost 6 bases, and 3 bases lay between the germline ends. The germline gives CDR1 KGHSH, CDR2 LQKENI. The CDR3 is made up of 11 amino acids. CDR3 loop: CASSPTDTQYF. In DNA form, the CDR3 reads TGTGCCAGCTCACCAACGGATACGCAGTATTTT.

CDR3 region: CASSFSLAGEVAQFF. The CDR3, as DNA: TGTGCCAGCAGCTTTAGCCTAGCGGGAGAGGTGGCTCAGTTCTTC. This chain connects TRBV7-2 to TRBJ2-1; TRBD2 agrees at 10 bases. Looked up from germline, CDR1 is SGHTA and CDR2 is FQGNSA. This CDR3 has 15 residues. The J segment lost 13 bases and the V segment lost 3 bases, leaving 12 bases of the junction unmatched.

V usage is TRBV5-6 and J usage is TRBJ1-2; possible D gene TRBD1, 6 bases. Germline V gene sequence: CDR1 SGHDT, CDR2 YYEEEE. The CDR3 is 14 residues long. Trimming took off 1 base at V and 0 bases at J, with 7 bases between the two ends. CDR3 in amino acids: CASSLTGTNYGYTF. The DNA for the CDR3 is TGTGCCAGCAGCTTGACAGGGACTAACTATGGCTACACCTTC.

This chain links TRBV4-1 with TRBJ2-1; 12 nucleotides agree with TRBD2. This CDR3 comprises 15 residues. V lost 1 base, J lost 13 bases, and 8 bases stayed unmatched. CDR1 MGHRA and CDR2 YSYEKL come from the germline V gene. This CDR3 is CASSQVLTSGSQQFF. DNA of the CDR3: TGCGCCAGCAGCCAAGTATTGACTAGCGGGAGTCAACAGTTCTTC.